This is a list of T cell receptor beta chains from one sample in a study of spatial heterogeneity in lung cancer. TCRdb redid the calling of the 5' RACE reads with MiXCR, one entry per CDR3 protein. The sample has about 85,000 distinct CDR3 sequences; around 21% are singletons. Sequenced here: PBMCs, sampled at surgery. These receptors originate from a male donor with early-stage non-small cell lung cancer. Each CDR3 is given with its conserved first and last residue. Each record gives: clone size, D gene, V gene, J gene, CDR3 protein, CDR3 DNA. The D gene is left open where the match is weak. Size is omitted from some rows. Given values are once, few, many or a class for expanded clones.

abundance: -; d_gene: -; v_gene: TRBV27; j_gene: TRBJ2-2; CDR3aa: CASSLLLSGGINTGELFF; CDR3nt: TGTGCCAGCAGTTTATTGCTTAGTGGCGGGATTAACACCGGGGAGCTGTTTTTT
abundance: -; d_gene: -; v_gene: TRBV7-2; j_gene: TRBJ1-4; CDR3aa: CASSLQGTTNEKLFF; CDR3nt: TGTGCCAGCAGCCTCCAGGGTACAACCAATGAAAAACTGTTTTTT
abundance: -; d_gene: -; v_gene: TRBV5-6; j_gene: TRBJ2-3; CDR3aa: CASSLAGLPTDTQYF; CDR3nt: TGTGCCAGCAGCTTGGCCGGGTTACCTACAGATACGCAGTATTTT
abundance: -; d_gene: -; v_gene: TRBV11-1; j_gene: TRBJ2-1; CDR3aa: CASSFGRWDSGNKQFF; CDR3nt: TGTGCCAGCAGCTTTGGCCGCTGGGACAGCGGGAATAAGCAGTTCTTC
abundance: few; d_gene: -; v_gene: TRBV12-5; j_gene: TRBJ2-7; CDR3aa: CASGADSITYEQYF; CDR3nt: TGTGCTAGTGGTGCGGACAGTATTACCTACGAGCAGTACTTC
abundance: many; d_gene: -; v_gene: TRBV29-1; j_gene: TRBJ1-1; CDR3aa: CSVGGQNTEAFF; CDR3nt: TGCAGCGTTGGGGGCCAGAACACTGAAGCTTTCTTT
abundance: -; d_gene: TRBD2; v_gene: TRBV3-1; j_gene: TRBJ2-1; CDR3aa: CAGSQDQASGRYEQFF; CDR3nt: TGTGCCGGCAGCCAAGACCAGGCTAGCGGGAGGTATGAGCAGTTCTTC
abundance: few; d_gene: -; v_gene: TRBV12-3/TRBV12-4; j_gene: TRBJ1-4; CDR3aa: CASRGQYNEKLFF; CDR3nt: TGTGCCAGCAGAGGACAGTATAATGAAAAACTGTTTTTT
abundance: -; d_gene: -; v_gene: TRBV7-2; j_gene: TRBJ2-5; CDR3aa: CASSKRRETQYF; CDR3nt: TGTGCCAGCAGCAAGAGGAGGGAGACCCAGTACTTC
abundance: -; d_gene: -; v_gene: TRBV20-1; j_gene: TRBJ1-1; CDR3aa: CSAREQVGEAFF; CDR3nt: TGCAGTGCTAGAGAACAGGTCGGCGAAGCTTTCTTT
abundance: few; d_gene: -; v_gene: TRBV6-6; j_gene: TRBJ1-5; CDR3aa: CASSYSPHSNQPQHF; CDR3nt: TGTGCCAGCAGTTACTCCCCGCATAGCAATCAGCCCCAGCATTTT
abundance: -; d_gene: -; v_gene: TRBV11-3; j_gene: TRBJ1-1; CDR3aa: CASSFQNTEAFF; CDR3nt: TGTGCCAGCAGCTTTCAGAACACTGAAGCTTTCTTT
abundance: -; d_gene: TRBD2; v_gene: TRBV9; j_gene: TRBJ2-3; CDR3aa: CASSVTSGGDTQYF; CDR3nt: TGTGCCAGCAGCGTAACTAGCGGGGGCGATACGCAGTATTTT
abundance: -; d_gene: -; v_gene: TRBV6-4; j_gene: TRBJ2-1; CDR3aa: CASRNSYNEQFF; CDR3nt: TGTGCCAGCAGGAACAGTTACAATGAGCAGTTCTTC
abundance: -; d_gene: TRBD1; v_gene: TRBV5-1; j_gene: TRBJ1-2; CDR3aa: CASSPSPDRASAATF; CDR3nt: TGCGCCAGCAGCCCCTCCCCGGACAGGGCCTCGGCAGCCACCTTC
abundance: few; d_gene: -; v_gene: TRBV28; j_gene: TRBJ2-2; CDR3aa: CASSEGGTRGELFF; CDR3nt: TGTGCCAGCTCTGAGGGCGGTACGAGGGGGGAGCTGTTTTTT
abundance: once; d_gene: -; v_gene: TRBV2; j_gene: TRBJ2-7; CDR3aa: CASRDWRPSYEQYF; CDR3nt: TGTGCCAGCAGAGATTGGCGTCCCTCCTACGAGCAGTACTTC
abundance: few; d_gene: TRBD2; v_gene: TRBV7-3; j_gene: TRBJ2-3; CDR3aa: CASSNREAGTSGNLQYF; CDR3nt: TGTGCCAGCAGCAACAGGGAGGCCGGGACTAGCGGGAATTTGCAGTATTTT
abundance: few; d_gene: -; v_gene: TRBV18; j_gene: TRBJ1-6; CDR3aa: CASSLRGWESPLHF; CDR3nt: TGTGCCAGCTCACTCCGAGGGTGGGAGTCACCCCTCCACTTT
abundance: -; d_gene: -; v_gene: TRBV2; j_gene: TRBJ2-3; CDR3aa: CALKRGGADTQYF; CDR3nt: TGTGCCTTAAAGAGGGGTGGCGCAGATACGCAGTATTTT
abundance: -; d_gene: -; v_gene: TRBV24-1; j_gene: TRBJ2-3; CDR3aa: CATSDLSGDTQYF; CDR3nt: TGTGCCACCAGTGATTTGAGCGGAGATACGCAGTATTTT
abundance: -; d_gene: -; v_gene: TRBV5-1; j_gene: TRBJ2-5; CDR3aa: CASSLVGRGLETQYF; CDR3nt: TGCGCCAGCAGCTTGGTCGGCAGGGGTTTGGAGACCCAGTACTTC
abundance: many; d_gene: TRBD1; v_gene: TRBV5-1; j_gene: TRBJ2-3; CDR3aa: CASSFGQAGTDTQYF; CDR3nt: TGCGCCAGCAGCTTCGGACAGGCCGGCACAGATACGCAGTATTTT
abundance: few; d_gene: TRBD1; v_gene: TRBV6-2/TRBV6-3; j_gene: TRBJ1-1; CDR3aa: CASRYQGGTEAFF; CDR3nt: TGTGCCAGCAGATATCAGGGGGGGACTGAAGCTTTCTTT
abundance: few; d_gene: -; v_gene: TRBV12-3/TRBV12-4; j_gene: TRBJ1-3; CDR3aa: CASSLGGGLSSGNTIYF; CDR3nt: TGTGCCAGCAGTTTAGGAGGAGGGCTGAGCTCTGGAAACACCATATATTTT
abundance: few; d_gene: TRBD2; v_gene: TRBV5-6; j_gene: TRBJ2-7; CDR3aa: CASSFARGGPYEQYF; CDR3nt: TGTGCCAGCAGCTTTGCACGGGGGGGCCCCTACGAGCAGTACTTC
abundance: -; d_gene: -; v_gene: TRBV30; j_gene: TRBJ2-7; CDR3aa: CAWKFGTGDYEQYF; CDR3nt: TGTGCCTGGAAGTTCGGGACTGGAGATTACGAGCAGTACTTC
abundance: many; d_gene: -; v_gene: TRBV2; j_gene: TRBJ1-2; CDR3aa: CASSENRNYGYTF; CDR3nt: TGTGCCAGCAGTGAAAACAGAAACTATGGCTACACCTTC